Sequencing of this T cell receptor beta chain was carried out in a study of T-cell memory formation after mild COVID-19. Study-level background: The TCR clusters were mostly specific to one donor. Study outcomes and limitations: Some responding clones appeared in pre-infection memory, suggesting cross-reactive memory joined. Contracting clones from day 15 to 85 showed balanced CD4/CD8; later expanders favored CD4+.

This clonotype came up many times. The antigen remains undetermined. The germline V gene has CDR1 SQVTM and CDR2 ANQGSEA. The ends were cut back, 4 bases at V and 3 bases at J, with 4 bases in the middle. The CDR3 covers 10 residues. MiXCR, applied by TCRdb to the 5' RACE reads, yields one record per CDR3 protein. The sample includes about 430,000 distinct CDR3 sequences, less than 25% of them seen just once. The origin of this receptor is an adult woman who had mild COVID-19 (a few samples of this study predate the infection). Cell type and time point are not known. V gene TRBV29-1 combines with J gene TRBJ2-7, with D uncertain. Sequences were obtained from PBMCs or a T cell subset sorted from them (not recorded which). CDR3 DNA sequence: TGCAGCGTTGCGGGCTACGAGCAGTACTTC. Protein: CSVAGYEQYF.